This T cell receptor (beta chain) was obtained from a study of breast tumors, draining lymph nodes, adjacent tissues. This clonotype showed up many times. Its specificity is unknown. Study findings and constraints: That most tumor T cells come from lymph nodes remained unproven.

TCRdb reprocessed the multiplex PCR reads with MiXCR, giving one entry per CDR3 protein. Among roughly 32,000 distinct CDR3 sequences, 35% to 40% were seen once, and the ten largest hold around 9.9%. Germline loops: CDR1 LNHDA, CDR2 SQIVND (reference sequence). Trimming pared 6 bases from V and 0 bases from J, leaving 12 bases between. CDR3 length: 15 residues. Sequencing was performed on breast tumor tissue. J is TRBJ2-1 and V is TRBV19, with TRBD1 as a possible D gene (6 bases). This receptor was taken from a female donor with breast cancer. Some clones in this sample may be carry-over from other donors' samples. DNA for the CDR3: TGTGCCAGTAGGACTGACAGGAGCTCCTACAATGAGCAGTTCTTC. It specifies CASRTDRSSYNEQFF.